This TCR beta chain was sequenced in a study of tumor-infiltrating lymphocytes in primary liver carcinoma. About the research overall: Stage T1-T3 N0M0 tumors spanned about 4.2 to 10 cm. Whole-study results and caveats: Bulk unsorted sampling precluded comparing CD4+ and CD8+ repertoires.

The CDR3 sequence is 13 residues long. Per germline, CDR1 SGHAT and CDR2 FQNNGV. About this clonotype: Its matching antigen is unknown. The CDR3 ends on some other residue instead of the conserved phenylalanine or tryptophan, so this is likely a read error.

Blood RNA came from unsorted whole blood; germline DNA was also extracted. A primer in the constant region served to generate TCR beta cDNA from about 470 ng of total RNA. What produced the TCR beta libraries was three nested multiplex PCR rounds using slightly modified ARM-PCR. The two initial PCR rounds, roughly 11 cycles each, used TRBV1-TRBV30 forward and C-beta reverse primers. MiXCR, run by TCRdb on the multiplex PCR reads, gives a single entry per CDR3 protein. The sample has about 210,000 distinct CDR3 sequences, roughly two thirds seen once. This clonotype was sampled from a woman aged 55-70 years with primary liver carcinoma and hepatitis B virus infection. The sequenced sample was peripheral blood. The chain joins TRBV11-2 to TRBJ2-3; weak D call: TRBD1 (6 bases). The CDR3 spells CASSLGTTDTQYC. CDR3 DNA sequence: TGTGCCAGTAGCTTAGGGACAACAGATACGCAGTATTGT.